Listed here is a single T cell receptor beta chain. Antigen unknown. J lost 5 bases, V lost 3 bases, and 5 bases had no gene match. This CDR3 is 14 amino acids long. Germline CDR1 SGHTA, CDR2 FQGNSA. 60 Vbeta and 13 Jbeta primers were used in PCR. Only in-frame clones appear in the TCRdb table, and some are missing; sequencing was by immunoSEQ multiplex PCR. The table lists about 92,000 clones, more than 75% of them singletons. The data were taken from a study of cytomegalovirus exposure and HLA in healthy donors. The wider study: Earlier results showed roughly 120 million unique TCR beta sequences derived from 150 million to 200 million T cells. Findings of the study overall: Presence/absence analyses rested on an assumption that sequencing depth was roughly uniform across donors. Immune exposure was documented only through CMV serostatus. TRBV6-2, TRBV6-3 and some other V segments were excluded as indistinguishable.

The chain is built from TRBV7-2 and TRBJ1-2; 8 bases agree with TRBD1. The clonotype comes from a man aged 18 to 30 in good health and CMV-seronegative. Sequencing was carried out using PBMCs. In DNA form, the CDR3 reads TGTGCCAGCAGCTTGTATACAGGGGGTTATGGCTACACCTTC. This sequence encodes CASSLYTGGYGYTF.